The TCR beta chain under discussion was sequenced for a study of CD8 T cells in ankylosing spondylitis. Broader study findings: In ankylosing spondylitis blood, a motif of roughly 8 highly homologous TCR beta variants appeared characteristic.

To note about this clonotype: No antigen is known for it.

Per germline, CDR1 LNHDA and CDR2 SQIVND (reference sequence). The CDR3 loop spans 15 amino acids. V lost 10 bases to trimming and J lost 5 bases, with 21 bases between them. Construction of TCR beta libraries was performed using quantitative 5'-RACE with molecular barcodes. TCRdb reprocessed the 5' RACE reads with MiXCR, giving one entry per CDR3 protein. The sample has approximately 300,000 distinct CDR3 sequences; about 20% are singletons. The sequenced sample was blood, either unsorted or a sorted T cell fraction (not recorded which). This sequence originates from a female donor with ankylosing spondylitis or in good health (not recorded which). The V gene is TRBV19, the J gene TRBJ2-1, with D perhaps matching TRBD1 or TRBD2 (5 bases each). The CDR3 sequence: CATLRRDRGDNEQFF. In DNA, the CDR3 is TGTGCCACCCTAAGAAGGGACCGAGGGGACAATGAGCAGTTCTTC.